These T cell receptor beta chains were read from a single sample in a study of PD-1 blockade in classical Hodgkin lymphoma. Assay: immunoSEQ multiplex PCR; the TCRdb copy retains only in-frame clones and omits some. The data contain roughly 70,000 clones, nearly 95% of them singletons. The sequencing sample was made of peripheral blood mononuclear cells (PBMCs). All receptors derive from a human donor with classical Hodgkin lymphoma. The CDR3 runs from the conserved cysteine through the conserved F or W. A D gene is named only where the DNA matches it firmly. The size field is filled for only some rows; it gives once, few, many or a size class.

TRBV5-1	TRBJ2-1	15	TRBD2	NA	CASSAPGLPNNEQFF	TGCGCCAGCAGCGCGCCGGGACTACCTAACAATGAGCAGTTCTTC
TRBV11-3	TRBJ2-3	16	TRBD1	NA	CASSFGRDSPPDTQYF	TGTGCCAGCAGCTTCGGACGGGACAGCCCCCCAGATACGCAGTATTTT
TRBV10-1	TRBJ2-3	13	NA	NA	CASSPSTMGTQYF	TGCGCCAGCAGCCCCTCGACCATGGGTACGCAGTATTTT
TRBV9	TRBJ2-1	12	NA	NA	CASSPQGSEQFF	TGTGCCAGCAGCCCCCAGGGTAGTGAGCAGTTCTTC
TRBV7-6	TRBJ1-1	16	NA	NA	CASSLELRVMNTEAFF	TGTGCCAGCAGCTTAGAGTTGCGGGTCATGAACACTGAAGCTTTCTTT
TRBV7-2	TRBJ1-6	13	NA	NA	CASSLERGEALHF	TGTGCCAGCAGCTTGGAGAGAGGGGAGGCCCTCCACTTT
TRBV19	TRBJ1-2	14	TRBD1	NA	CASSRGQETNGYTF	TGTGCCAGTAGTAGGGGACAGGAAACCAATGGCTACACCTTC
TRBV5-1	TRBJ2-7	18	TRBD2	NA	CASSLVGLAGAQGDEQYF	TGCGCCAGCAGCTTGGTAGGACTAGCGGGGGCCCAGGGGGACGAGCAGTACTTC
TRBV7-3	TRBJ2-1	18	TRBD2	NA	CASSPRSAAGLGGIEQFF	TGTGCCAGCAGCCCCCGTTCGGCAGCGGGGCTCGGGGGGATTGAGCAGTTCTTC
TRBV30	TRBJ1-3	13	NA	NA	CAWSTVSGNTIYF	TGTGCCTGGAGTACAGTCTCTGGAAACACCATATATTTT
TRBV5-1	TRBJ2-1	13	NA	NA	CASSLVVTNEQFF	TGCGCCAGCAGCTTGGTTGTCACGAATGAGCAGTTCTTC
TRBV9	TRBJ2-2	15	NA	NA	CASSADPSGPGELFF	TGTGCCAGCAGCGCCGATCCCTCCGGACCCGGGGAGCTGTTTTTT
TRBV2	TRBJ1-5	12	NA	NA	CASMSDNQPQHF	TGTGCCAGCATGTCGGACAATCAGCCCCAGCATTTT
TRBV2	TRBJ2-3	14	NA	NA	CASTPGRSTDTQYF	TGTGCCAGCACCCCGGGACGGAGCACAGATACGCAGTATTTT
TRBV30	TRBJ2-3	11	NA	NA	CAFLLTYTQYF	TGTGCCTTCCTCTTAACCTATACGCAGTATTTT
TRBV29-1	TRBJ1-1	13	TRBD1	once	CSERQGANTEAFF	TGCAGCGAAAGACAGGGGGCGAACACTGAAGCTTTCTTT
TRBV10-2	TRBJ2-7	12	TRBD1	NA	CASGTGFGEQYF	TGCGCCAGCGGGACAGGGTTCGGCGAGCAGTACTTC
TRBV5-1	TRBJ2-3	14	NA	NA	CASSLITGSDTQYF	TGCGCCAGCAGCTTGATTACGGGTTCAGATACGCAGTATTTT
TRBV14	TRBJ2-6	14	TRBD2	NA	CASSSGAGANVLTF	TGTGCCAGCAGCAGCGGGGCTGGGGCCAACGTCCTGACTTTC
TRBV6-5	TRBJ2-5	13	NA	NA	CASTRRGRETQYF	TGTGCCAGCACTCGTCGGGGGAGGGAGACCCAGTACTTC
TRBV6-1	TRBJ2-2	15	NA	once	CASNAAARNTGELFF	TGTGCCAGCAACGCCGCGGCGCGGAACACCGGGGAGCTGTTTTTT
TRBV29-1	TRBJ2-5	12	NA	once	CSVFRPGETQYF	TGCAGCGTTTTTCGTCCGGGGGAGACCCAGTACTTC
TRBV15	TRBJ1-1	13	NA	NA	CATSRDRGTEAFF	TGTGCCACCAGCAGAGATCGGGGTACTGAAGCTTTCTTT
TRBV7-6	TRBJ2-2	15	NA	NA	CASSVGSAGTGELFF	TGTGCCAGCAGCGTCGGGTCCGCGGGCACCGGGGAGCTGTTTTTT
TRBV11-2	TRBJ2-1	14	TRBD2	NA	CASSLGLAGREQFF	TGTGCCAGCAGCTTAGGACTAGCGGGACGTGAGCAGTTCTTC
TRBV4-3	TRBJ2-1	15	TRBD2	NA	CASSPGLAGRNEQFF	TGCGCCAGCAGCCCGGGACTAGCGGGAAGGAATGAGCAGTTCTTC
TRBV5-5	TRBJ1-1	16	NA	NA	CASSFSTGAMNTEAFF	TGTGCCAGCAGCTTCTCAACAGGCGCCATGAACACTGAAGCTTTCTTT
TRBV5-1	TRBJ2-4	15	NA	NA	CASSSSPGAKNIQYF	TGCGCCAGCAGCTCTTCGCCAGGGGCCAAAAACATTCAGTACTTC
TRBV18	TRBJ2-5	15	NA	NA	CASSPTPSDEETQYF	TGTGCCAGCTCACCCACTCCTAGCGATGAAGAGACCCAGTACTTC
TRBV29-1	TRBJ2-7	13	NA	NA	CSVSRAPLYEQYF	TGCAGCGTTTCTAGGGCTCCATTATACGAGCAGTACTTC
TRBV7-9	TRBJ2-5	15	NA	NA	CASSLALGAGETQYF	TGTGCCAGCAGCTTAGCGTTGGGTGCAGGAGAGACCCAGTACTTC
TRBV4-3	TRBJ2-7	15	TRBD2	few	CASSQVPSGVGEQYF	TGCGCCAGCAGCCAAGTCCCTAGCGGGGTGGGGGAGCAGTACTTC
TRBV9	TRBJ2-7	13	NA	NA	CASSESPSYEQYF	TGTGCCAGCAGCGAATCCCCCTCCTACGAGCAGTACTTC
TRBV9	TRBJ1-1	17	NA	few	CASSVGLGGMVYTEAFF	TGTGCCAGCAGCGTAGGGCTGGGGGGAATGGTCTACACTGAAGCTTTCTTT
TRBV2	TRBJ2-3	15	TRBD2	NA	CASSETSGGGYTQYF	TGTGCCAGCAGTGAAACTAGCGGGGGGGGATATACGCAGTATTTT
TRBV18	TRBJ2-2	15	NA	NA	CASSLPAGFTGELFF	TGTGCCAGCTCACTCCCCGCAGGTTTCACCGGGGAGCTGTTTTTT
TRBV11-2	TRBJ2-5	16	NA	NA	CASSLGGGAYQETQYF	TGTGCCAGCAGCTTAGGGGGGGGCGCGTACCAAGAGACCCAGTACTTC
TRBV6-5	TRBJ2-3	13	NA	NA	CASSYSGTLTQYF	TGTGCCAGCAGTTACTCGGGGACCCTTACGCAGTATTTT
TRBV19	TRBJ2-3	12	NA	NA	CASSLGTDTQYF	TGTGCCAGTAGTCTGGGCACAGATACGCAGTATTTT
TRBV27	TRBJ1-6	15	NA	NA	CASSPGASYNSPLHF	TGTGCCAGCAGTCCGGGGGCTAGCTATAATTCACCCCTCCACTTT
TRBV6-1	TRBJ1-1	13	NA	NA	CASEGNLNTEAFF	TGTGCCAGCGAGGGCAACCTGAACACTGAAGCTTTCTTT
TRBV9	TRBJ2-1	12	NA	NA	CASSGGQYEQFF	TGTGCCAGCAGCGGAGGTCAGTATGAGCAGTTCTTC
TRBV19	TRBJ2-5	11	NA	NA	CASSMAQSLYF	TGTGCCAGTAGTATGGCGCAGTCATTGTACTTC
TRBV18	TRBJ2-1	16	TRBD2	once	CASSSNPPSGRVEQFF	TGTGCCAGCTCATCAAACCCCCCAAGCGGGAGGGTTGAGCAGTTCTTC
TRBV6-6	TRBJ2-3	16	TRBD2	NA	CASSQKRGLLAYTQYF	TGTGCCAGCAGTCAGAAGCGGGGGCTCCTCGCGTATACGCAGTATTTT
TRBV15	TRBJ1-3	15	NA	NA	CATSLYRDTGNTIYF	TGTGCCACCAGCCTGTACCGGGACACCGGAAACACCATATATTTT
TRBV6-6	TRBJ2-3	12	NA	NA	CASREHPHTQYF	TGTGCCAGCAGGGAACATCCGCATACGCAGTATTTT
TRBV7-6	TRBJ2-7	14	NA	NA	CASSLYSVSYEQYF	TGTGCCAGCAGCTTATATTCAGTCTCCTACGAGCAGTACTTC
TRBV30	TRBJ2-1	12	NA	NA	CALTGNYNEQFF	TGTGCCTTGACGGGTAACTACAATGAGCAGTTCTTC